The sequence of this T cell receptor beta chain was determined in a study of breast tumors, draining lymph nodes, adjacent tissues. TCRdb analysed the multiplex PCR reads with MiXCR anew, one entry per CDR3 protein. The data contain approximately 250,000 distinct CDR3 sequences, 30% to 35% of them seen just once; the ten biggest clones take up under 4.5%. V was clipped by 6 bases and J by 3 bases, with 13 bases between them. This CDR3 is 14 amino acids long. This clonotype was seen many times. Its cognate antigen is unknown. The lymph nodes were axillary draining lymph nodes from breast cancer patients. Study-level findings and limits: Tumor T cell lymph node origin was a supported hypothesis, not proven. Tumor TCR diversity was below lymph nodes but above nontumor tissue. Findings are consistent with lymph node origin and intratumoral expansion of most tumor T cells.

The chain recombines TRBV12-3 or TRBV12-4 with TRBJ2-3; TRBD2 is a possible D gene (6 bases). Specimen: axillary lymph node tissue. The receptor was isolated from a female donor with breast cancer. Some clones in this sample may be carry-over from other donors' samples. The CDR3 DNA is TGTGCCAGCAGACTTAGACTAGGGACAGATACGCAGTATTTT. Its translation: CASRLRLGTDTQYF.